This T cell receptor beta chain derives from a study of tumor and adjacent non-tumor tissue in lung cancer. The study, taken as a whole, reports: Normal lung showed higher cumulative top 100 clone frequency than tumor. Higher tumor TCR diversity was associated with shorter survival.

Details on this clonotype: What it binds is not known. A junction boundary mismatches the germline segment, possibly from a read error.

This sample's RNA came from whole unsorted tissue. This CDR3 has 14 residues. The V gene's germline CDR1 is SGHRS and CDR2 YFSETQ. TCRbeta libraries were built with three rounds of nested PCR, modified from ARM-PCR. TCRdb re-called the multiplex PCR reads through MiXCR, storing one row per CDR3 protein. The repertoire includes over 110,000 distinct CDR3 sequences, approximately 70% of them detected once, and 15% to 20% sits in the top ten. This chain uses TRBV5-1 with TRBJ2-1, with 7 bases identical to TRBD1. Sequences were obtained from lung tumor tissue. The receptor was isolated from a man aged 60-69 years with small cell lung cancer. The CDR3 protein is CTSSSGQAADEQFF. In DNA, the CDR3 is TGCACCAGCAGCTCAGGACAGGCTGCCGATGAGCAGTTCTTC.